This TCR beta chain was recorded in a study of beta chain features in type 1 diabetes listed by TCRdb under 2018. In terms of the full investigation: No differences in mean age, gender distribution, total cell number or subset yield were found between patients and healthy donors. A total of 90 million to 130 million sorted cells were examined across all samples, and a strong correlation was observed between cell number per subset and RNA yield. Regulatory and stem cell-like memory subsets were obtained from only 8 patients and about eight healthy donors, while naive and central memory subsets were obtained from all 28 donors. The study compared the TCRB repertoires of sorted circulating CD4+ T cell subsets in recently diagnosed type 1 diabetes patients with those in matched healthy donors. What the work shows at the level of the full study, not this receptor alone: Naive, central memory and regulatory TCRB repertoires appeared more similar among patients than among healthy donors. Shorter templates might have been favored by PCR, but patient and control samples were amplified and corrected together, so both groups would have been affected equally by any skew. Type 1 diabetes patients showed a moderate but significant shortening of TCRB CDR3 length in all four CD4+ subsets. Because small numbers of individuals were included in the HLA sub-analyses, any influence of HLA type on TCRB rearrangement was left unresolved. Patients with type 1 diabetes made fewer insertions and deleted more nucleotides at VDJ recombination sites, implying thymic rearrangement abnormalities. Sequencing cDNA rather than genomic DNA could over-represent highly expressing activated cells, although activation and CD3 levels did not differ between groups.

The entire isolated RNA was reverse transcribed using the High Capacity cDNA Reverse Transcription Kit, and thus expressed TCRB transcripts were sequenced. Deep immunoSEQ sequencing was performed on naive, central memory and regulatory T cell samples, with an average of around 3.4 million total reads per sample. After sorted cells were lysed in RLT buffer, RNA was extracted with DNase-treated RNeasy Micro or Mini kits, with the choice depending on cell number. To prevent cross-contamination, each cell subset was processed individually, whereas patient and healthy donor samples were processed jointly. The immunoSEQ multiplex PCR was used to amplify TCRB sequences from cDNA, generating 87-bp fragments that spanned the CDR3 region. Sequencing of the amplicons was done on the Illumina HiSeq platform. As for how the authors treated the data: Synthetic template baselines were used to correct PCR bias computationally, reads within Hamming distance 2 were collapsed, and singletons that could not be merged were discarded. By aligning reads against IMGT, V, D and J genes, CDR3 length, and insertions or deletions at six rearrangement sites were assigned. Clonotype counts were normalized to sorted cell number within each subset before computing true diversity and Gini coefficients with the tcR R package. The overlap coefficient, calculated on TCRB nucleotide sequences, was used to measure repertoire sharing. Out-of-frame TCRB sequences from naive cells were analyzed as a proxy for the pre-selection repertoire. Imported from immuneACCESS, the table was reduced by TCRdb to in-frame sequences with V and J called. These copies leave out some clones; in studies compared against another copy, an unresolved V gene accounts for under half, and the cause of the remainder is not known. The V and J calls and clone size were taken over from that table, and D and trimming were inferred from the DNA. The sample data list fewer than 900,000 clones, and 15% to 20% of these were observed just once. Jointly, the top ten make up about 0.02% of the sample.

This clone was seen ten or more times. What this receptor recognizes is not known. The junction does not match germline at one end; this may be a read error. From each donor, a single peripheral blood sample of 100 to 150 mL on average was drawn into heparinised tubes. Naive, central memory, regulatory and stem cell-like memory CD4+ T cells were sorted on a BD FACSAria II using a panel including CD45RO, CCR7, CD25, CD127, CD95 and CD27. A purity above 95% was achieved for all sorted populations. Right away, PBMCs were isolated by Lymphoprep density gradient centrifugation and were stained directly, with no culture step. So that batch effects would be minimized, each experiment stained and sorted samples in pairs, pairing one healthy donor with one patient. The sequenced sample was naive CD4+ T cells from blood. The intended sense of this specimen's cell subset or site label: true naive CD4+ T cells. The receptor comes from a woman between 18 and 29 years old in good health.

The CDR3 protein is CASSTSGPKTLF. The nucleotide sequence reads TGTGCCAGCAGTACCTCAGGACCGAAAACACTCTTC. The V gene is TRBV28 and the J gene is TRBJ2-1; the D segment cannot be called with confidence. The CDR3 starts with the cysteine, ends with the phenylalanine, and has 12 residues. The read is trimmed to its CDR3 DNA, 36 bases read in frame from base 1. CDR1 and CDR2 (MDHEN, SYDVKM) derive from the germline V gene.